This TCR beta chain was recorded in a study of shared clonotypes between healthy human individuals. With respect to this clone: Its antigen is not known.

The CDR3 is 18 residues long. The V end was cut by 0 bases, the J end by 2 bases, with 14 bases between. CDR1 and CDR2 from the germline V gene are SGHTA and FQGNSA. Clones were read by immunoSEQ multiplex PCR, and TCRdb kept only the in-frame ones, dropping some. The sample holds over a million clones, about 98.5% seen once. All donors qualified as healthy HIV-negative adults and had experienced no recent acute infections or vaccinations. Study findings and constraints: For sorted subsets, rarefaction showed incomplete sequencing despite large depth. Across subsets, estimated richness was generally greater for naive than for memory populations.

Sequenced sample: naive CD4+ T cells sorted from blood. Subset: CD45RA+ positively selected. This chain uses TRBV7-2 with TRBJ2-6; maybe TRBD1 (6 bases). The clonotype comes from a man aged 25-45 years in good health. CDR3 coding DNA: TGTGCCAGCAGCTTAGCCGGGACAAGGGCAACTGGGGCCAACGTCCTGACTTTC. Its translation is CASSLAGTRATGANVLTF.